Each of the 27 T cell receptor beta chains below was sequenced from the same sample in a study of OX40 agonist ivuxolimab in advanced cancers. The method was immunoSEQ multiplex PCR; TCRdb's version includes in-frame clones alone and lacks a portion of them. The table has 75,000 to 100,000 clones, roughly nine tenths seen once; the top ten hold around 3.4%. This material consisted of CD4+ or CD8+ T cells sorted from blood, taken in a trial of the OX40 agonist ivuxolimab. All receptors derive from an adult with an advanced solid tumor such as melanoma, head and neck, liver or kidney cancer.

V usage is TRBV11-2 and J usage is TRBJ1-3; 7 bases line up with TRBD1. With 5 bases clipped from V and 2 bases from J, the junction kept 6 bases outside the gene matches. Germline CDR1 is SGHAT and CDR2 is FQNNGV. The CDR3 has 15 residues. In nucleotides, the CDR3 is TGTGCCAGCAGCCTAAGACAGGGAGCTGGAAACACCATATATTTT. Encoded protein: CASSLRQGAGNTIYF.

The J gene is TRBJ2-2, the V gene TRBV28; no firm D call. The V end lost 1 base, the J end lost 6 bases, and 6 bases lay between the germline ends. Looked up from germline, CDR1 is MDHEN and CDR2 is SYDVKM. This CDR3 spans 13 amino acids. The CDR3 nucleotides are TGTGCCAGCAGTTTATCTATTGCCGGGGAGCTGTTTTTT. Amino acids: CASSLSIAGELFF.

The chain combines TRBV5-4 with TRBJ1-2; perhaps TRBD1 as D (6 bases). Germline V lookup: CDR1 SGHNT, CDR2 YYREEE (reference sequence). With 3 bases removed from V and 4 bases from J, the gap between germline ends came to 16 bases. CDR3 size: 15 residues. CDR3 amino acids: CASSYQGTSFYGYTF. CDR3 nucleotides: TGTGCCAGCAGCTACCAGGGGACATCCTTCTATGGCTACACCTTC.

DNA of the CDR3: TGTGCCAGCAGTTTTCAGCGGGGGTGGGCTGAAGCTTTCTTT. Translated, it gives CASSFQRGWAEAFF. The rearrangement joins TRBV27 to TRBJ1-1, with a tentative D call TRBD1 (5 bases). Per the germline V gene, CDR1 is MNHEY and CDR2 is SMNVEV (reference sequence). The CDR3 totals 14 residues. V was cut by 3 bases and J by 6 bases, with 14 bases left in between.

V usage is TRBV19 and J usage is TRBJ2-5, with D possibly being TRBD1 (6 bases). Trimming stripped 6 bases from V and 7 bases from J, with 24 bases between. CDR1 and CDR2 from the germline V gene are LNHDA and SQIVND (reference sequence). The CDR3 has 16 amino acids. The CDR3 is CASSLSGTLLGGTQYF. The CDR3 DNA is TGTGCCAGTAGCCTCTCCGGGACCCTACTAGGGGGGACCCAGTACTTC.

DNA for the CDR3: TGTGCCAGCAGTTACGGCCCTCCGGATGGCTACACCTTC. Translating gives CASSYGPPDGYTF. The gene calls are TRBV6-5 and TRBJ1-2; no definite D call. V lost 2 bases and J lost 6, with 10 bases in between. The germline CDR1 and CDR2 sequences are MNHEY and SVGAGI. The CDR3 has 13 amino acids.

V is TRBV6-5 and J is TRBJ1-1, with 8 bases identical to TRBD1. From germline, CDR1 is MNHEY and CDR2 SVGAGI. V lost 0 bases to trimming and J lost 3 bases; unmatched junction nucleotides: 6. CDR3 size: 16 residues. Here the CDR3 DNA reads TGTGCCAGCAGTTACTCCCAGGGGGCGAGTTACACTGAAGCTTTCTTT. This translates into CASSYSQGASYTEAFF.

This chain joins TRBV29-1 and TRBJ1-1; D perhaps matches TRBD1 (6 bases). The V and J ends lost 1 base and 7 bases respectively, with 13 bases between them. CDR3 length: 13 amino acids. Germline V CDR1 and CDR2: SQVTM, ANQGSEA. As DNA, the CDR3 is TGCAGCGTTGAAGGTCAGGGGCCGGTTGAAGCTTTCTTT. Protein: CSVEGQGPVEAFF.

The chain couples TRBV19 to TRBJ1-1; D gene unclear. This CDR3 comprises 16 residues. Trimming shortened V by 3 bases and J by 2 bases, and 16 bases separated the two germline ends. Per germline, CDR1 LNHDA and CDR2 SQIVND (reference sequence). CDR3 sequence reads: CASSITRRGRNTEAFF. The CDR3 nucleotides are TGTGCCAGTAGTATTACCCGACGGGGTCGCAACACTGAAGCTTTCTTT.

This clone was found once. The V gene is TRBV9, the J gene TRBJ1-5; D may be TRBD1 (6 bases). V lost 3 bases, J lost 2 bases, and 9 bases lay in between. The germline V gene encodes CDR1 SGDLS and CDR2 YYNGEE. This CDR3 has 14 residues. In DNA, the CDR3 is TGTGCCAGCAGCGAGGGGGACGGCAATCAGCCCCAGCATTTT. This translates into CASSEGDGNQPQHF.

The rearrangement uses TRBV23-1 and TRBJ2-6; 13 nucleotides line up with TRBD2. TRBV23-1 falls under the ORF class, with uncertain function. V shed 5 bases, J shed 0 bases, and the junction held 4 bases outside the gene matches. CDR3 length equals 18 residues. CDR3 protein: CASSGGTSGNSGANVLTF. The CDR3, as DNA: TGCGCCAGCAGTGGGGGGACTAGCGGGAACTCTGGGGCCAACGTCCTGACTTTC.

V gene TRBV7-6 combines with J gene TRBJ1-2; maybe TRBD1 (5 bases). Germline V gene sequence: CDR1 SGHVS, CDR2 FNYEAQ. V was clipped by 5 bases and J by 2 bases, with 9 bases between them. The CDR3 extends over 13 amino acids. The CDR3 spells CASSPTENYGYTF. The CDR3 bases are TGTGCCAGCAGCCCGACAGAGAACTATGGCTACACCTTC.

The gene calls are TRBV2 and TRBJ2-5, with 9 nucleotides matching TRBD2. TRBJ2-7 matches the DNA end more closely, so the J call is doubtful. Germline V CDR1 and CDR2: SNHLY, FYNNEI. The CDR3 spans 12 residues. CDR3 nucleotides: TGTGCCAGTAGCGGGGGATCCTACGAGCAGTACTTC. Its translation: CASSGGSYEQYF.

The CDR3 reads CSASLYNEQFF. The CDR3 nucleotides are TGCAGTGCTAGTCTCTACAATGAGCAGTTCTTC. The chain couples TRBV20-1 to TRBJ2-1; D not resolved. The CDR3 spans 11 residues. From germline, CDR1 is DFQATT and CDR2 SNEGSKA (reference sequence). V lost 3 bases and J lost 3, with 3 bases in between.

This chain uses TRBV6-6 with TRBJ2-5, with unresolved D. Trimming took 0 bases from V and 3 from J, leaving 14 bases between them. This CDR3 is built from 16 residues. Germline V lookup: CDR1 MNHNY, CDR2 SVGAGI (reference sequence). CDR3 residues: CASSYSTRNEKETQYF. In DNA, the CDR3 is TGTGCCAGCAGTTACTCGACCCGGAATGAAAAAGAGACCCAGTACTTC.

The chain combines TRBV6-5 with TRBJ2-7; possibly TRBD2 for D (5 bases). Trimming shortened V by 2 bases and J by 3 bases, and 11 bases separated the two germline ends. This CDR3 spans 14 amino acids. The germline V gene encodes CDR1 MNHEY and CDR2 SVGAGI. DNA of the CDR3: TGTGCCAGCAGTTACGGACTGGCGGGCTACGAGCAGTACTTC. Amino acid sequence: CASSYGLAGYEQYF.

V usage is TRBV13 and J usage is TRBJ1-1; a weak D match, TRBD1 (5 bases). Germline CDR1 and CDR2: PRHDT and FYEKMQ (reference sequence). The CDR3 is 13 residues long. V lost 5 bases to trimming and J lost 1 base, with 8 bases between them. The CDR3 reads CASSQGENTEAFF. For the CDR3, the DNA is TGTGCCAGCAGCCAGGGCGAGAACACTGAAGCTTTCTTT.

The rearrangement uses TRBV14 and TRBJ2-7, with D perhaps matching TRBD1 (6 bases). V lost 7 bases, J lost 0 bases, and 13 bases lay in between. There are 14 residues in the CDR3. Germline-derived CDR1 and CDR2 are SGHDN and FVKESK. This chain's CDR3 is CASNPTGSSYEQYF. In nucleotides, the CDR3 is TGTGCCAGCAACCCTACAGGGAGCTCCTACGAGCAGTACTTC. Full variable domain (missing parts from reference TRBV14 and TRBJ2-7): EAGVTQFPSHSVIEKGQTVTLRCDPISGHDNLYWYRRVMGKEIKFLLHFVKESKQDESGMPNNRFLAERTGGTYSTLKVQPAELEDSGVYFCASNPTGSSYEQYFGPGTRLTVT.

The chain couples TRBV9 to TRBJ1-1; D gene ambiguous. Germline values: CDR1 SGDLS, CDR2 YYNGEE. V was cut by 2 bases and J by 1 base, with 12 bases left in between. This CDR3 contains 15 residues. CDR3 nucleotides: TGTGCCAGCAGCGTCCGTCCGACCCAGAACACTGAAGCTTTCTTT. This gives the protein CASSVRPTQNTEAFF.

The chain combines TRBV5-6 with TRBJ2-7, with D possibly called TRBD1 or TRBD2 (5 bases each). Germline loops: CDR1 SGHDT, CDR2 YYEEEE. The CDR3 is made up of 14 amino acids. Between the trimmed V and J ends, which lost 5 bases and 3 bases, there was a span of 15 bases. Here the CDR3 DNA reads TGTGCCAGCAGTTCCGGGACCGAAGGCTACGAGCAGTACTTC. It specifies CASSSGTEGYEQYF.

This clone occurred once. CDR3 DNA sequence: TGCGCCAGCAGCCAAGTGACCTACCTTAACACCGGGGAGCTGTTTTTT. This encodes CASSQVTYLNTGELFF. This chain connects TRBV4-1 to TRBJ2-2; the D is unclear. CDR3 length equals 16 residues. Germline V gene data show CDR1 as MGHRA and CDR2 as YSYEKL. The ends were cut back, 1 base at V and 2 bases at J, with 11 bases in the middle.

The J gene is TRBJ2-1, the V gene TRBV7-9, with 8 bases lining up with TRBD1. CDR1 and CDR2 from the germline V gene are SEHNR and FQNEAQ (reference sequence). With 4 bases clipped from V and 12 bases from J, the junction kept 5 bases outside the gene matches. CDR3 length: 12 residues. The CDR3 spells CASSSTGGLQFF. DNA of the CDR3: TGTGCCAGCAGCTCCACAGGGGGACTGCAGTTCTTC.

The rearrangement links TRBV27 to TRBJ2-7; 7 nucleotides agree with TRBD1. The CDR3 is 14 amino acids. Germline CDR1 reads MNHEY; CDR2 reads SMNVEV (reference sequence). J was trimmed by 0 bases and V by 5 bases; bases with no gene match: 4. CDR3 sequence (DNA): TGTGCCAGCAGTCCGGACAGGAGCTCCTACGAGCAGTACTTC. This codes for CASSPDRSSYEQYF.

The V and J genes are TRBV5-4 and TRBJ1-1; D unclear. This CDR3 spans 12 amino acids. CDR1 is SGHNT, CDR2 YYREEE, per germline (reference sequence). The V and J ends lost 9 bases and 5 bases respectively, with 14 bases between them. The CDR3 DNA is TGTGCCACCGAACTCTCGGGGACTGAAGCTTTCTTT. Translation: CATELSGTEAFF. Full variable domain (remainder filled in from reference TRBV5-4 and TRBJ1-1): ETGVTQSPTHLIKTRGQQVTLRCSSQSGHNTVSWYQQALGQGPQFIFQYYREEENGRGNFPPRFSGLQFPNYSSELNVNALELDDSALYLCATELSGTEAFFGQGTRLTVV.

The CDR3 region is CASLTGVNQPQHF. The CDR3 DNA sequence: TGTGCCAGCCTAACAGGGGTTAATCAGCCCCAGCATTTT. The chain couples TRBV6-5 to TRBJ1-5; 7 bases fit TRBD1. The germline V gene has CDR1 MNHEY and CDR2 SVGAGI. V dropped 8 bases and J dropped 4; count of bases not matched to a gene: 5. This CDR3 is built from 13 residues.

This chain connects TRBV7-2 to TRBJ1-3; D is ambiguous. Germline-derived CDR1 and CDR2 are SGHTA and FQGNSA. V lost 1 base to trimming and J lost 9 bases, with 4 bases between them. This CDR3 is 11 amino acids long. The CDR3 nucleotides read TGTGCCAGCAGCTTAGGGACCACCATATATTTT. Protein product: CASSLGTTIYF.

The chain couples TRBV11-3 to TRBJ1-1; D ambiguous. The germline V gene encodes CDR1 SGHNT and CDR2 YENEEA. CDR3 length equals 13 residues. V dropped 2 bases and J dropped 1 base, with 5 bases sitting between them. The CDR3 nucleotides read TGTGCCAGCAGCTTACGGGAGAACACTGAAGCTTTCTTT. Translation gives CASSLRENTEAFF. Combining the CDR3 with reference TRBV11-3 and TRBJ1-1 gives the whole variable domain EAGVVQSPRYKIIEKKQPVAFWCNPISGHNTLYWYLQNLGQGPELLIRYENEEAVDDSQLPKDRFSAERLKGVDSTLKIQPAELGDSAVYLCASSLRENTEAFFGQGTRLTVV.